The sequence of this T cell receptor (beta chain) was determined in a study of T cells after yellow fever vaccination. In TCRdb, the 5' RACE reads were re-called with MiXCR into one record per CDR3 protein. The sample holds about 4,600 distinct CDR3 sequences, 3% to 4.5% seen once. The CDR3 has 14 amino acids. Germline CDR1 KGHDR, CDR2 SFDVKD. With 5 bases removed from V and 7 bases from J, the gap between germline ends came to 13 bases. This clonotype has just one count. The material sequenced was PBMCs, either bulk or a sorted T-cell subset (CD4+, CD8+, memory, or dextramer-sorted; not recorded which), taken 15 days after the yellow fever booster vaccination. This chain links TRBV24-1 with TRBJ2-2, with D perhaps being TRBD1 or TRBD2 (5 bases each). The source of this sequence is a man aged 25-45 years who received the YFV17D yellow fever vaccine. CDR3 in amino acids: CATSVGGDIGELFF. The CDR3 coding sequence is TGTGCCACCAGTGTTGGGGGTGACATCGGGGAGCTGTTTTTT.